This T cell receptor beta chain originates from a study of human T cells and chemical hapten exposure. Notes on the study in general: Against controls, expanded TCRs gave rise to significantly more large CDR3 similarity clusters.

MiXCR, applied by TCRdb to the RACE reads, yields one record per CDR3 protein. The repertoire consists of fewer than 200,000 distinct CDR3 sequences, with approximately 31% occurring once and the leading ten covering about 2.7%. Germline V lookup: CDR1 SGHVS, CDR2 FNYEAQ. V was clipped by 5 bases and J by 2 bases, with 12 bases between them. This CDR3 spans 14 amino acids. Regarding this clonotype: No antigen is known for it.

Time point specified: pre-sensitization, week 0. Treatment in this sample: therapeutic diphenylcyclopropenone sensitization with weekly scalp DPC. Sample donors consisted of patients with alopecia, aged 18 to 70 years, who were suitable for DPC. Total RNA was extracted from unfractionated whole blood. The sample here was whole blood, taken in connection with sensitization to the hapten diphenylcyclopropenone (DPC). The receptor's source is a woman under 40 with alopecia areata. Some clones in this sample may be carry-over from other donors' samples. The chain employs TRBV7-6 and TRBJ2-5; D is undetermined. The DNA for the CDR3 is TGTGCCAGCAGCAACCGGGCGACGCAAGAGACCCAGTACTTC. Protein: CASSNRATQETQYF.